The 28 T cell receptor beta chains presented below share a single source sample, sequenced in a study of cytomegalovirus exposure and HLA in healthy donors. PCR involved 60 Vbeta and 13 Jbeta primers. Here immunoSEQ multiplex PCR was the method, and the copy in TCRdb shows in-frame clones only, minus some. The data hold under 200,000 clones, with approximately 67% observed a single time. Material: PBMCs. The receptors originated from a man between 40 and 49 years old in good health and CMV-seronegative.

A few counts support this clone. Other nucleotide sequences from this sample produce the same CDR3. This sequence joins TRBV18 and TRBJ1-1; TRBD1 aligns across 7 bases. Trimming cost V 2 bases and J 1 base; bases outside gene matches: 1. This CDR3 has 14 amino acids. The germline V gene encodes CDR1 KGHSH and CDR2 LQKENI. The DNA for the CDR3 is TGTGCCAGCTCACCAGGACAGGAGAACACTGAAGCTTTCTTT. Its translation: CASSPGQENTEAFF.

In this sample, this clone turned up a few times. The chain employs TRBV4-3 and TRBJ2-5; 7 positions agree with TRBD1. The CDR3 consists of 19 residues. Germline V gene lookup returns CDR1 LGHNA and CDR2 YSLEER. Germline trimming cut 0 bases from V and 4 bases from J; bases unmatched to any gene: 17. The CDR3 nucleotides read TGCGCCAGCAGCCAAGAAGTCTCGAAGGGGGCCCTTTCGAGAGAGACCCAGTACTTC. It encodes CASSQEVSKGALSRETQYF.

The chain employs TRBV4-3 and TRBJ2-7; D remains unclear. The CDR3 extends over 15 amino acids. Germline lookup yields CDR1 LGHNA and CDR2 YSLEER. Trimming took off 2 bases at V and 3 bases at J, with 14 bases between the two ends. The CDR3 DNA reads TGCGCCAGCAGCCAAACCGGTGGTTCCGGCTACGAGCAGTACTTC. Translated, it gives CASSQTGGSGYEQYF.

V and J are TRBV28 and TRBJ1-3; D is perhaps TRBD1 (5 bases). Trimming removed 2 bases at V and 4 bases at J, with 12 bases between. The germline gives CDR1 MDHEN, CDR2 SYDVKM. The CDR3 covers 15 residues. The CDR3: CASSLGQGGGNTIYF. The CDR3 region has the DNA TGTGCCAGCAGTTTAGGTCAGGGTGGAGGAAACACCATATATTTT.

The V gene is TRBV7-3, the J gene TRBJ2-1; 12 positions match TRBD2. With 4 bases clipped from V and 6 bases from J, the junction kept 4 bases outside the gene matches. Germline CDR1 is SGHTA and CDR2 is FQGTGA. The CDR3 contains 15 residues. The CDR3 spells CASSWLAGGPNEQFF. The DNA of the CDR3 is TGTGCCAGCAGCTGGCTAGCGGGAGGGCCCAATGAGCAGTTCTTC.

The chain uses TRBV14 and TRBJ1-2; D is undetermined. Germline V lookup: CDR1 SGHDN, CDR2 FVKESK. The germline V and J ends were trimmed by 4 bases and 7 bases, with 10 bases remaining between them. The CDR3 consists of 12 residues. DNA of the CDR3: TGTGCCAGCAGCCGCAGTATGTCTGGCTACACCTTC. Translated, it gives CASSRSMSGYTF.

The chain couples TRBV27 to TRBJ2-1; TRBD1 matches at 8 bases. J lost 3 bases, V lost 2 bases, and 3 bases had no gene match. The CDR3 is 15 residues long. CDR1 is MNHEY, CDR2 SMNVEV, per germline (reference sequence). The CDR3 protein is CASSLIQGDYNEQFF. The CDR3 DNA follows: TGTGCCAGCAGTTTAATACAGGGGGACTACAATGAGCAGTTCTTC.

Only a few counts were recorded for this clone. The chain employs TRBV5-6 and TRBJ2-1, with a tentative D call TRBD2 (6 bases). Germline V CDR1 and CDR2: SGHDT, YYEEEE. The CDR3 length is 13 residues. V was shortened by 4 bases and J by 7 bases, with 12 bases between the two germline ends. The CDR3 here is CASSLEGANEQFF. The CDR3, as DNA: TGTGCCAGCAGCCTGGAGGGAGCAAATGAGCAGTTCTTC.

V is TRBV30 and J is TRBJ2-2, with 8 nucleotides matching TRBD1. The CDR3 loop spans 15 amino acids. Germline CDR1 reads GTSNPN; CDR2 reads SVGIG (reference sequence). The V gene end was trimmed by 4 bases and the J gene end by 6 bases; junction bases not matched to a gene: 10. This CDR3 is CAWNTWARGPGELFF. DNA for the CDR3: TGTGCCTGGAATACTTGGGCCAGGGGGCCCGGGGAGCTGTTTTTT.

This chain connects TRBV6-1 to TRBJ1-2, with D unclear. Germline V gene data show CDR1 as MNHNS and CDR2 as SASEGT. V was clipped by 7 bases and J by 7 bases, with 13 bases between them. The CDR3 has 12 amino acids. The CDR3 bases are TGTGCCAGCATGAGCCAGGCAGTTGGCTACACCTTC. This codes for CASMSQAVGYTF.

V is TRBV5-5 and J is TRBJ1-5, with 8 positions matching TRBD1. CDR3 size: 15 residues. Germline assignment: CDR1 SGHKS and CDR2 YYEKEE (reference sequence). Trimming cost V 1 base and J 5 bases; bases outside gene matches: 5. The CDR3 loop is CASSLTGGNDQPQHF. The CDR3 nucleotides are TGTGCCAGCAGCTTGACAGGGGGGAACGATCAGCCCCAGCATTTT.

The chain joins TRBV13 to TRBJ1-2; weak D call: TRBD1 (5 bases). This CDR3 spans 13 amino acids. Germline loops: CDR1 PRHDT, CDR2 FYEKMQ (reference sequence). V dropped 3 bases and J dropped 8 bases, with 13 bases sitting between them. In DNA form, the CDR3 reads TGTGCCAGCAGCTTCGGGGGGACGGAGGGCTACACCTTC. As protein: CASSFGGTEGYTF. Filled out from reference TRBV13 and TRBJ1-2, the complete variable domain reads AAGVIQSPRHLIKEKRETATLKCYPIPRHDTVYWYQQGPGQDPQFLISFYEKMQSDKGSIPDRFSAQQFSDYHSELNMSSLELGDSALYFCASSFGGTEGYTFGSGTRLTVV.

Here the CDR3 reads CASSASGNQETQYF. In nucleotides, the CDR3 is TGTGCCAGCAGTGCGTCAGGGAACCAAGAGACCCAGTACTTC. The V gene is TRBV28, the J gene TRBJ2-5; D may be TRBD1 (5 bases). This CDR3 has 14 residues. V was pared by 5 bases and J by 0 bases, with 10 bases between. The germline CDR1 and CDR2 sequences are MDHEN and SYDVKM.

The J gene is TRBJ1-1, the V gene TRBV2; tentative D call: TRBD1 (6 bases). V was cut by 5 bases and J by 1 base, with 14 bases left in between. The length of the CDR3 is 15 residues. CDR1 is SNHLY and CDR2 is FYNNEI in the germline V gene. The CDR3 spells CASSYFPGQNTEAFF. The CDR3 bases are TGTGCCAGCAGTTACTTTCCGGGACAGAACACTGAAGCTTTCTTT.

V usage is TRBV4-2 and J usage is TRBJ2-7; 9 bases line up with TRBD2. Germline trimming cut 0 bases from V and 7 bases from J; bases unmatched to any gene: 10. This CDR3 has 16 amino acids. CDR1 is LGHNA and CDR2 is YNFKEQ in the germline V gene. The CDR3 here is CASSQDMAGGTGEQYF. The CDR3 DNA reads TGTGCCAGCAGCCAAGATATGGCGGGAGGGACGGGGGAGCAGTACTTC.

This sequence joins TRBV29-1 and TRBJ1-1; no clear D. The CDR3 totals 12 residues. Germline lookup yields CDR1 SQVTM and CDR2 ANQGSEA. The V end was cut by 4 bases, the J end by 0 bases, with 6 bases between. CDR3 in amino acids: CSVGRMNTEAFF. The CDR3 nucleotides are TGCAGCGTTGGGAGAATGAACACTGAAGCTTTCTTT. Based on the CDR3 plus reference TRBV29-1 and TRBJ1-1, the full variable domain is SAVISQKPSRDICQRGTSLTIQCQVDSQVTMMFWYRQQPGQSLTLIATANQGSEATYESGFVIDKFPISRPNLTFSTLTVSNMSPEDSSIYLCSVGRMNTEAFFGQGTRLTVV.

J is TRBJ2-7 and V is TRBV6-1; D perhaps matches TRBD2 (7 bases). The germline V gene encodes CDR1 MNHNS and CDR2 SASEGT. V lost 8 bases and J 5 bases, leaving 16 bases between the germline ends. This CDR3 is built from 13 residues. CDR3 DNA sequence: TGTGCCAGCTGGGGGGGGGCTAACGACGAGCAGTACTTC. Amino acid sequence: CASWGGANDEQYF.

This chain uses TRBV4-3 with TRBJ2-1; the D is unclear. The germline V gene has CDR1 LGHNA and CDR2 YSLEER. CDR3 size: 14 residues. Trimming stripped 0 bases from V and 4 bases from J, with 7 bases between. CDR3 DNA: TGCGCCAGCAGCCAAGATCTGGCATACAATGAGCAGTTCTTC. This translates into CASSQDLAYNEQFF.

This clone appeared a few times. V gene TRBV5-6 combines with J gene TRBJ1-4, with D maybe TRBD1 (5 bases). The CDR3 is made up of 13 amino acids. V was clipped by 0 bases and J by 8 bases, with 8 bases between them. From germline, CDR1 is SGHDT and CDR2 YYEEEE. CDR3 nucleotides: TGTGCCAGCAGCTTGGCTGGGGCCGAAAAACTGTTTTTT. This codes for CASSLAGAEKLFF. The variable domain in full, with the rest retrieved from reference TRBV5-6 and TRBJ1-4, is DAGVTQSPTHLIKTRGQQVTLRCSPKSGHDTVSWYQQALGQGPQFIFQYYEEEERQRGNFPDRFSGHQFPNYSSELNVNALLLGDSALYLCASSLAGAEKLFFGSGTQLSVL.

This clone was detected once. The V call is TRBV4-3, the J call TRBJ2-7; possibly TRBD2 for D (5 bases). The CDR3 spans 17 residues. CDR1 and CDR2 from the germline V gene are LGHNA and YSLEER. Trimming stripped 0 bases from V and 4 bases from J, with 19 bases between. The CDR3 DNA follows: TGCGCCAGCAGCCAAGATCGTTGGCTAGAGGGCAGGTACGAGCAGTACTTC. Amino acid sequence: CASSQDRWLEGRYEQYF.

The chain employs TRBV5-1 and TRBJ2-5; 7 bases align to TRBD1. This CDR3 contains 14 residues. V was clipped by 0 bases and J by 2 bases; unmatched bases: 1. Germline loops: CDR1 SGHRS, CDR2 YFSETQ. The DNA for the CDR3 is TGCGCCAGCAGCTTGGACAGGGGTCAAGAGACCCAGTACTTC. Residues: CASSLDRGQETQYF.

The chain uses TRBV7-9 and TRBJ1-6; weak D call: TRBD1 (6 bases). The CDR3 consists of 15 residues. Between the trimmed V and J ends, which lost 7 bases and 1 base, there was a span of 11 bases. Germline V gene sequence: CDR1 SEHNR, CDR2 FQNEAQ (reference sequence). The CDR3 bases are TGTGCCAGCATCGCAGGGGAGTCCTATAATTCACCCCTCCACTTT. It is translated as CASIAGESYNSPLHF.

This clone was detected only a few times. The rearrangement joins TRBV18 to TRBJ1-2; 7 bases fit TRBD1. Looked up from germline, CDR1 is KGHSH and CDR2 is LQKENI. J gave up 10 bases and V 3 bases, and 8 bases lay outside the gene matches. The CDR3 covers 13 residues. As DNA, the CDR3 is TGTGCCAGCTCACCTTCATGGGACAGTGACTACACCTTC. Amino acids: CASSPSWDSDYTF.

The chain joins TRBV5-1 to TRBJ1-4; D is unresolved. V was pared by 2 bases and J by 5 bases, with 13 bases between. Germline V gene sequence: CDR1 SGHRS, CDR2 YFSETQ. This CDR3 is built from 15 residues. The CDR3 here is CASSFRGLFNEKLFF. CDR3 DNA: TGCGCCAGCAGCTTCCGAGGGCTATTCAATGAAAAACTGTTTTTT.

This clone occurred a few times. The chain carries TRBV21-1 and TRBJ1-6; the D call of TRBD1 is as the table states it, not checked on the DNA. TRBV21-1 represents a pseudogene. The CDR3 totals 19 residues. The CDR3 is CASSSQGVRGRGENSPLHF. DNA of the CDR3: TGTGCCAGCAGCAGTCAGGGGGTACGAGGCAGAGGAGAAAATTCACCCCTCCACTTT.

V gene TRBV27 combines with J gene TRBJ2-3; 9 nucleotides agree with TRBD1. The ends lost 1 base at V and 4 bases at J; junction bases unmatched: 6. Per germline, CDR1 MNHEY and CDR2 SMNVEV (reference sequence). The CDR3 loop spans 16 amino acids. Here the CDR3 reads CASSLLMDRGPDTQYF. DNA for the CDR3: TGTGCCAGCAGTTTATTGATGGACAGGGGTCCAGATACGCAGTATTTT.

The chain links TRBV18 to TRBJ1-4, with 7 bases lining up with TRBD1. Germline CDR1 reads KGHSH; CDR2 reads LQKENI. Losses at the gene ends were 8 bases for V and 5 bases for J; bases not matched to a gene: 8. CDR3 size: 14 residues. The CDR3 DNA reads TGTGCCAGCCAGCCGGGGACAGTCAATGAAAAACTGTTTTTT. Amino acids: CASQPGTVNEKLFF.

This sequence joins TRBV18 and TRBJ2-4, with 9 bases identical to TRBD2. The germline CDR1 and CDR2 sequences are KGHSH and LQKENI. With V trimmed by 4 bases and J by 3 bases, 1 base remained unmatched. CDR3 length: 14 amino acids. DNA for the CDR3: TGTGCCAGCTCACAGCGGGAGGACAAAAACATTCAGTACTTC. Its protein is CASSQREDKNIQYF.